This T cell receptor (beta chain) is drawn from a study of control samples from healthy donors and cancer patients. Germline assignment: CDR1 SGHTA and CDR2 FQGNSA. This CDR3 is built from 12 residues. The ends were cut back, 0 bases at V and 13 bases at J, with 12 bases in the middle. TCRdb keeps only in-frame clones here, not all; method: immunoSEQ multiplex PCR. The data hold 70,000 or so clones, with 75% to 90% observed a single time. This sequence joins TRBV7-2 and TRBJ2-5; D might be TRBD2 (5 bases). This receptor was obtained from a man in his fifties or sixties in good health. The sequenced sample consisted of blood. DNA for the CDR3: TGTGCCAGCAGCTTAGCTCAGGACTGGCCGTACTTC. Protein: CASSLAQDWPYF.